This T cell receptor beta chain was identified during a study of blood T cells in healthy people across ages. Study summary: Template switching captured about one barcoded beta molecule per two T cells. Points from the study as a whole: Diversity estimates from one million T cells were considered underestimates. Unknown donor CMV status possibly confounded expanded clonotype changes.

In its sample, this clonotype was seen a few times. What it binds is not known. Sample-barcoded 5' priming and a J-beta primer mix drove a second PCR of 7 to 11 cycles. Per-sample output comprised a minimum of 2.5 million paired-end reads containing CDR3. TCRdb independently ran MiXCR on the 5' RACE reads; one entry per CDR3 protein. The sample holds 1.5 million to 2 million distinct CDR3 sequences, about 49% seen once. The V gene's germline CDR1 is SGDLS and CDR2 YYNGEE. The CDR3 is made up of 13 amino acids. Trimming removed 0 bases at V and 8 bases at J, with 9 bases between. This receptor was taken from a woman in her thirties or forties in good health. The chain has TRBV9 and TRBJ2-1, with D possibly being TRBD1 or TRBD2 (5 bases each). Specimen: blood. Here the CDR3 DNA reads TGTGCCAGCAGCGTAGGGCGAGGGGATGAGCAGTTCTTC. It encodes CASSVGRGDEQFF.